Here is one T cell receptor (beta chain) with its context. Its specificity is not known. The sample originates from a study of radiation and T cells in renal cell carcinoma. The overall study: Nephrectomy followed 15 Gy stereotactic body radiation by 4 weeks.

Using immunoSEQ multiplex PCR, the repertoire was profiled, and TCRdb retains in-frame clones only, with some absent. The table records 130,000 to 150,000 clones, roughly 90% of them present only once. Study conclusions and caveats: From baseline, blood top tumor clonotypes peaked at 2 weeks post-radiation.

Germline loops: CDR1 ENHRY, CDR2 SYGVKD. The CDR3 consists of 18 residues. V lost 0 bases to trimming and J lost 5 bases; unmatched junction nucleotides: 9. Described time point: baseline pretreatment blood. Treatment noted: 15 Gy SBRT to primary tumor, nephrectomy 4 weeks later. Serial blood draws occurred at baseline and 2 and 4 weeks post-SBRT. The tumor was a clear cell renal cell carcinoma. This TCR came from a woman in her fifties or sixties with renal cell carcinoma. The specimen was blood, collected from a patient whose treatment included radiotherapy and nephrectomy. The chain is built from TRBV10-3 and TRBJ2-1; TRBD2 agrees at 11 bases. The CDR3, as DNA: TGTGCCATCAGTGAGTCGGCCACTAGACTAGCGGGGAACAATGAGCAGTTCTTC. Translated, it gives CAISESATRLAGNNEQFF.